This TCR beta chain emerged from a study of blood T cells in healthy people across ages (dated by TCRdb to the mid-2010s). Broadly, across the study: In model experiments, template switching captured roughly one uniquely barcoded TCR beta cDNA molecule for every two T cells. To track age-related changes in TCR beta repertoire diversity, the study relied on deep sequencing normalized with unique cDNA molecular identifiers. Donors were grouped into four age groups: young (average approximately 15 years), middle-aged (39), aged (about 60) and long-lived (just over 80). The study analyzed two additional independent replicas of 1 million unique cDNA reads from the same blood draw for two donors, one aged 18 to 30 and one aged 80 or older. To avoid experimental bias, donors of different ages were spread randomly across the sequencing lanes. Overall study results and their limits: Compared with the aged group, the long-lived group had more naive CD4+ T cells, fewer expanded clones and increased TCR diversity, a pattern suggesting age selection. Observed TCR beta diversity correlated strongly with the percentage of naive T cells measured by flow cytometry. Observed TCR beta diversity per million T cells fell roughly linearly with age, and a significant reduction was already apparent by age around 40. The CMV infection status of donors was not known, potentially confounding age-related changes in expanded clonotypes. Conclusive comparison of naive and antigen-experienced compartments was prevented by the profiling of bulk unsorted PBMCs. Estimates of total diversity from one million sequenced T cells were regarded as lower bounds and underestimates.

Library construction relied on 5' RACE. The reads were generated on an Illumina HiSeq 2500. A second PCR of about 7 to 12 cycles was run with a J-beta primer mix and a sample-barcoded 5' primer. Each TCR beta cDNA molecule received a unique molecular identifier from a template-switch 5' adaptor carrying 12 random nucleotides. At least 2.5 million CDR3-containing paired-end reads were obtained from each sample. First-strand cDNA was synthesized from all RNA with the Mint cDNA synthesis kit, primed by a TRBC-specific oligonucleotide. Following uracil-DNA glycosylase treatment, all cDNA underwent a first 18-cycle PCR with the universal primers M1SS and BC2_uni_R. Under the source paper's analysis protocol: For normalization, 1 million high-quality reads were randomly selected from each sample, with every read carrying a distinct molecular identifier. Reads with shared molecular identifiers were discarded instead of being binned into consensus sequences. MiTCR, with a Q25 quality threshold and the strictest error-elimination algorithm, was used for CDR3 identification, clonotype clustering and error correction. A nonparametric unseen species model with Euler transformation was used to estimate lower-bound total TCR beta diversity. Clones were called with MiXCR by TCRdb after fastp trimmed the public reads at Q25, and only in-frame beta chains were retained. Each entry is one CDR3 protein sequence, shown with its most common DNA and genes. Here the V and J calls rest on TCRdb's processing, not on the authors' analysis. Here the sample has around 990,000 distinct CDR3 sequences; 30% to 40% occur a single time. Jointly, the top ten make up around 13% of the sample.

There are 14 amino acids in the CDR3, from cysteine to phenylalanine inclusive. Just the 42-base CDR3 DNA is kept, in frame starting at base 1. As to this clonotype: Its antigen has not been determined. One junction end does not reproduce the germline sequence, and a read error may be involved.

Systemically healthy Caucasian individuals from Russia, 35 to 50 in total and aged roughly 6 to 100 years, were included as donors. Ten milliliters of peripheral blood were drawn from each donor into EDTA-treated Vacutainer tubes. Ficoll-Paque density-gradient centrifugation was used to isolate PBMCs, with at least 7 million obtained per sample. Total RNA, at least 6 micrograms per sample, was extracted from PBMCs with Trizol reagent. The percentages of naive CD45RAhigh/CD27high T cells were determined by flow cytometry on a PBMC aliquot from every donor. Recombination joined TRBV12-3 or TRBV12-4 with TRBJ2-3; the D element might be TRBD1 or TRBD2, as each aligns at 5 bases. This clonotype was sampled from a young man in good health. The sequencing input was blood. Read as DNA, the sequence is TGCGCCAGCAGTCCCTTTTTGGGGGCAGATACGCAGTATTTT. Translated, it gives CASSPFLGADTQYF.